These T cell receptor beta chains were read from a single sample in a study of shared clonotypes between healthy human individuals. TCRdb's table, derived via immunoSEQ multiplex PCR, lists solely in-frame clones and lacks some. The profile shows about 2.3 million clones, around 92% of them singletons. Sequencing input: naive CD4+ T cells from PBMCs. The receptors were gathered from a man aged 18 to 30 in good health. Some clones in this sample may be carry-over from other donors' samples. CDR3s include the opening cysteine and the closing phenylalanine or tryptophan. D genes are given only for firm matches. Size is omitted from some rows. Given values are once, few, many or a class for expanded clones.

D gene: -; V gene: TRBV7-8; J gene: TRBJ1-2; clone size: -; CDR3 protein: CASSSKARGIDYGYTF; CDR3 DNA: TGTGCCAGCAGCTCTAAAGCTCGGGGTATAGACTATGGCTACACCTTC
D gene: -; V gene: TRBV7-9; J gene: TRBJ1-2; clone size: -; CDR3 protein: CASSLAQQDYTF; CDR3 DNA: TGTGCCAGCAGCTTAGCGCAACAGGACTACACCTTC
D gene: TRBD1; V gene: TRBV27; J gene: TRBJ1-1; clone size: -; CDR3 protein: CASRDRQEAFF; CDR3 DNA: TGTGCCAGCCGGGACAGGCAGGAAGCTTTCTTT
D gene: TRBD2; V gene: TRBV7-8; J gene: TRBJ2-3; clone size: -; CDR3 protein: CASSLTSGTDTQYF; CDR3 DNA: TGTGCCAGCAGCCTAACTAGCGGCACAGATACGCAGTATTTT
D gene: -; V gene: TRBV19; J gene: TRBJ1-2; clone size: -; CDR3 protein: CASSAQTEAPYGYTF; CDR3 DNA: TGTGCCAGTAGTGCACAGACAGAAGCGCCCTATGGCTACACCTTC
D gene: -; V gene: TRBV12-5; J gene: TRBJ2-2; clone size: -; CDR3 protein: CASGLVLTSRQRTGELFF; CDR3 DNA: TGTGCTAGTGGTTTGGTATTGACTAGTCGTCAGCGTACCGGGGAGCTGTTTTTT
D gene: TRBD2; V gene: TRBV7-2; J gene: TRBJ2-2; clone size: -; CDR3 protein: CASSPQTSGISVGELFF; CDR3 DNA: TGTGCCAGCAGCCCCCAAACTAGCGGGATTAGTGTCGGGGAGCTGTTTTTT
D gene: TRBD1; V gene: TRBV5-6; J gene: TRBJ2-5; clone size: -; CDR3 protein: CASRFDRVQETQYF; CDR3 DNA: TGTGCCAGCAGATTCGACAGGGTCCAAGAGACCCAGTACTTC
D gene: -; V gene: TRBV7-9; J gene: TRBJ1-5; clone size: -; CDR3 protein: CASSPGPDSNQPQHF; CDR3 DNA: TGTGCCAGCAGCCCCGGGCCGGATAGCAATCAGCCCCAGCATTTT
D gene: TRBD1; V gene: TRBV29-1; J gene: TRBJ2-3; clone size: -; CDR3 protein: CSVRQGYDTQYF; CDR3 DNA: TGCAGCGTAAGACAGGGTTACGATACGCAGTATTTT
D gene: -; V gene: TRBV7-6; J gene: TRBJ2-4; clone size: -; CDR3 protein: CASSDPLGTLANIQYF; CDR3 DNA: TGTGCCAGCAGCGATCCGCTAGGGACGCTGGCGAACATTCAGTACTTC
D gene: TRBD1; V gene: TRBV19; J gene: TRBJ2-7; clone size: few; CDR3 protein: CASSGGQGGEQYF; CDR3 DNA: TGTGCCAGTAGTGGGGGACAGGGAGGCGAGCAGTACTTC
D gene: -; V gene: TRBV11-3; J gene: TRBJ2-1; clone size: few; CDR3 protein: CASSYGTRASYNEQFF; CDR3 DNA: TGTGCCAGCAGCTACGGGACTCGCGCTTCCTACAATGAGCAGTTCTTC
D gene: -; V gene: TRBV7-2; J gene: TRBJ1-2; clone size: -; CDR3 protein: CASSRRTPPGYTF; CDR3 DNA: TGTGCCAGCAGCCGCCGGACGCCCCCTGGCTACACCTTC
D gene: TRBD1; V gene: TRBV25-1; J gene: TRBJ1-5; clone size: -; CDR3 protein: CASSEAGGRNQPQHF; CDR3 DNA: TGTGCCAGCAGTGAGGCAGGGGGCAGGAATCAGCCCCAGCATTTT
D gene: -; V gene: TRBV19; J gene: TRBJ2-7; clone size: -; CDR3 protein: CASTPRGTYEQYF; CDR3 DNA: TGTGCCAGTACCCCCCGCGGGACCTACGAGCAGTACTTC
D gene: TRBD2; V gene: TRBV4-3; J gene: TRBJ2-5; clone size: once; CDR3 protein: CASSQDYRLAGETQYF; CDR3 DNA: TGCGCCAGCAGCCAAGATTATCGGCTAGCGGGAGAGACCCAGTACTTC
D gene: TRBD1; V gene: TRBV2; J gene: TRBJ2-2; clone size: -; CDR3 protein: CATNPTGPGGTGELFF; CDR3 DNA: TGTGCCACCAATCCGACAGGGCCCGGCGGCACCGGGGAGCTGTTTTTT
D gene: TRBD2; V gene: TRBV2; J gene: TRBJ2-7; clone size: -; CDR3 protein: CASSGSGRSSYEQYF; CDR3 DNA: TGTGCCAGCAGCGGTAGCGGGAGGAGCTCCTACGAGCAGTACTTC
D gene: TRBD2; V gene: TRBV6-1; J gene: TRBJ2-7; clone size: -; CDR3 protein: CASSGYGRPPYEQYF; CDR3 DNA: TGTGCCAGCAGTGGTTACGGGAGGCCCCCCTACGAGCAGTACTTC
D gene: -; V gene: TRBV30; J gene: TRBJ2-1; clone size: -; CDR3 protein: CAWMPHLSSYNEQFF; CDR3 DNA: TGTGCCTGGATGCCCCACTTGAGCTCCTACAATGAGCAGTTCTTC
D gene: -; V gene: TRBV7-9; J gene: TRBJ1-4; clone size: -; CDR3 protein: CASSSTRPTNEKLFF; CDR3 DNA: TGTGCCAGCAGCTCCACAAGACCAACTAATGAAAAACTGTTTTTT
D gene: -; V gene: TRBV9; J gene: TRBJ1-3; clone size: -; CDR3 protein: CASSPLRLSSGNTIYF; CDR3 DNA: TGTGCCAGCAGCCCGCTCCGCCTCAGCTCTGGAAACACCATATATTTT
D gene: -; V gene: TRBV27; J gene: TRBJ1-1; clone size: -; CDR3 protein: CATTSWGGVEAFF; CDR3 DNA: TGTGCCACCACCTCTTGGGGGGGAGTTGAAGCTTTCTTT
D gene: TRBD1; V gene: TRBV5-1; J gene: TRBJ2-7; clone size: once; CDR3 protein: CASSLGQGSHEQYF; CDR3 DNA: TGCGCCAGCAGCCTAGGACAGGGGTCCCACGAGCAGTACTTC
D gene: -; V gene: TRBV30; J gene: TRBJ2-7; clone size: -; CDR3 protein: CAWSGYYEQYF; CDR3 DNA: TGTGCCTGGTCGGGGTACTACGAGCAGTACTTC
D gene: -; V gene: TRBV18; J gene: TRBJ1-1; clone size: -; CDR3 protein: CASSPRTGSTEAFF; CDR3 DNA: TGTGCCAGCTCACCACGCACAGGGAGCACTGAAGCTTTCTTT
D gene: -; V gene: TRBV6-1; J gene: TRBJ2-3; clone size: -; CDR3 protein: CASSDSLGRTSTDTQYF; CDR3 DNA: TGTGCCAGCAGTGATTCCCTCGGGAGAACGTCAACAGATACGCAGTATTTT
D gene: TRBD1; V gene: TRBV5-4; J gene: TRBJ1-1; clone size: -; CDR3 protein: CASRVDRENTEAFF; CDR3 DNA: TGTGCCAGCAGGGTGGACAGGGAGAACACTGAAGCTTTCTTT
D gene: -; V gene: TRBV5-5; J gene: TRBJ1-2; clone size: few; CDR3 protein: CASSYQQSGYTF; CDR3 DNA: TGTGCCAGCAGCTACCAACAGTCGGGCTACACCTTC
D gene: TRBD2; V gene: TRBV18; J gene: TRBJ2-7; clone size: -; CDR3 protein: CASSPRTSGIYEQYF; CDR3 DNA: TGTGCCAGCTCACCGAGGACTAGCGGGATTTACGAGCAGTACTTC
D gene: TRBD2; V gene: TRBV5-1; J gene: TRBJ2-3; clone size: -; CDR3 protein: CASSLFAGREYTQYF; CDR3 DNA: TGCGCCAGCAGCTTGTTTGCCGGGAGGGAATATACGCAGTATTTT
D gene: -; V gene: TRBV9; J gene: TRBJ2-2; clone size: once; CDR3 protein: CASSAQSPRNTGELFF; CDR3 DNA: TGTGCCAGCAGCGCACAGTCCCCGAGGAACACCGGGGAGCTGTTTTTT
D gene: TRBD1; V gene: TRBV30; J gene: TRBJ2-3; clone size: -; CDR3 protein: CAWTRTGWTDTQYF; CDR3 DNA: TGTGCCTGGACCAGGACAGGGTGGACAGATACGCAGTATTTT
D gene: -; V gene: TRBV6-1; J gene: TRBJ2-3; clone size: -; CDR3 protein: CASSTAARYTDTQYF; CDR3 DNA: TGTGCCAGCAGTACAGCCGCGCGGTACACAGATACGCAGTATTTT
D gene: -; V gene: TRBV4-1; J gene: TRBJ2-7; clone size: -; CDR3 protein: CASTPGGATLDEQYF; CDR3 DNA: TGCGCCAGCACTCCAGGGGGGGCGACCCTCGACGAGCAGTACTTC
D gene: -; V gene: TRBV7-3; J gene: TRBJ2-2; clone size: -; CDR3 protein: CASSFNPGMWDTGELFF; CDR3 DNA: TGTGCCAGCAGCTTTAACCCGGGGATGTGGGACACCGGGGAGCTGTTTTTT
D gene: TRBD1; V gene: TRBV28; J gene: TRBJ1-1; clone size: -; CDR3 protein: CASSTPGTGSTEAFF; CDR3 DNA: TGTGCCAGCAGTACACCCGGGACAGGGAGCACTGAAGCTTTCTTT
D gene: -; V gene: TRBV5-1; J gene: TRBJ2-3; clone size: -; CDR3 protein: CASNPGTSTDTQYF; CDR3 DNA: TGCGCCAGCAATCCGGGCACTAGCACAGATACGCAGTATTTT
D gene: -; V gene: TRBV2; J gene: TRBJ2-7; clone size: -; CDR3 protein: CASSEARSSYEQYF; CDR3 DNA: TGTGCCAGCAGTGAAGCGAGGAGCTCCTACGAGCAGTACTTC
D gene: TRBD2; V gene: TRBV7-6; J gene: TRBJ2-5; clone size: -; CDR3 protein: CASSLTYWGGETQYF; CDR3 DNA: TGTGCCAGCAGCTTAACTTACTGGGGAGGGGAGACCCAGTACTTC
D gene: TRBD2; V gene: TRBV28; J gene: TRBJ2-5; clone size: -; CDR3 protein: CASRTSGEETQYF; CDR3 DNA: TGTGCCAGCAGGACTAGCGGGGAAGAGACCCAGTACTTC
D gene: -; V gene: TRBV9; J gene: TRBJ2-1; clone size: -; CDR3 protein: CASSAPDVSSYNEQFF; CDR3 DNA: TGTGCCAGCAGCGCGCCGGACGTGAGCTCCTACAATGAGCAGTTCTTC
D gene: TRBD1; V gene: TRBV19; J gene: TRBJ2-3; clone size: -; CDR3 protein: CASSFGQGSTDTQYF; CDR3 DNA: TGTGCCAGTAGTTTCGGACAGGGGAGCACAGATACGCAGTATTTT